The 21 T cell receptor beta chains presented below share a single source sample, sequenced in a study of regulatory T cells in long-lasting Graves disease. Indicated time point: newly diagnosed GD, antithyroid drugs for less than 3 months. From PBMCs, RNA was extracted and then used to make the TCR library. CDR3 regions were amplified by Arm-PCR using iRepertoire HTBI primers to build TCR beta libraries. One entry per CDR3 protein, called by TCRdb with MiXCR from the multiplex PCR reads. This sample has roughly 610,000 distinct CDR3 sequences, with under 20% found just once. These data were also reused for a study on T cells in Graves' hyperthyroidism and ophthalmopathy.

The input for sequencing was peripheral blood mononuclear cells (PBMCs), taken at new diagnosis, from a patient treated with antithyroid drugs. Receptors were obtained from a woman in her twenties or thirties with Graves disease.

The J gene is TRBJ2-1, the V gene TRBV7-9; no reliable D call. The germline gives CDR1 SEHNR, CDR2 FQNEAQ (reference sequence). V lost 4 bases and J lost 5, with 12 bases in between. The CDR3 runs to 14 residues. CDR3 residues: CASSSLGINNEQFF. The CDR3, as DNA: TGTGCCAGCAGCTCCCTGGGGATAAACAATGAGCAGTTCTTC.

The chain joins TRBV9 to TRBJ1-1; TRBD1 agrees at 7 bases. V lost 0 bases, J lost 1 base, and 6 bases stayed unmatched. The CDR3 is 16 amino acids. Germline assignment: CDR1 SGDLS and CDR2 YYNGEE. Here the CDR3 DNA reads TGTGCCAGCAGCGTAGGAGGACAGGATGGGAACACTGAAGCTTTCTTT. Its translation is CASSVGGQDGNTEAFF.

The chain carries TRBV9 and TRBJ2-1; D possibly uses TRBD1 or TRBD2 (5 bases each). Trimming left V 3 bases short and J 5 bases short, with 15 bases between. The CDR3 runs to 15 residues. CDR1 is SGDLS, CDR2 YYNGEE, per germline. The CDR3 coding sequence is TGTGCCAGCAGCGGAACCGGGACCCTCAACAATGAGCAGTTCTTC. Its translation: CASSGTGTLNNEQFF.

The chain has TRBV7-2 and TRBJ2-5; possibly TRBD1 for D (5 bases). The CDR3 contains 14 residues. V was shortened by 8 bases and J by 3 bases, with 16 bases between the two germline ends. Germline lookup yields CDR1 SGHTA and CDR2 FQGNSA. The CDR3 loop reads CASGGWGGKETQYF. The CDR3 DNA reads TGTGCCAGCGGCGGTTGGGGCGGTAAAGAGACCCAGTACTTC. Looking up the rest from reference TRBV7-2 and TRBJ2-5 gives the full variable domain: GAGVSQSPSNKVTEKGKDVELRCDPISGHTALYWYRQSLGQGLEFLIYFQGNSAPDKSGLPSDRFSAERTGGSVSTLTIQRTQQEDSAVYLCASGGWGGKETQYFGPGTRLLVL.

Comments on this clonotype: Possible read error: a much larger clone is one base away. V and J are TRBV20-1 and TRBJ2-1; TRBD2 agrees at 9 bases. This CDR3 comprises 18 residues. Germline V gene lookup returns CDR1 DFQATT and CDR2 SNEGSKA (reference sequence). V was pared by 0 bases and J by 7 bases, with 16 bases of the junction left unmatched. CDR3 in DNA: TGCAGTGCTAGAGATCCCAGGATGGGTGCGGGAGGGCCGAATGAGCAGTTCTTC. It translates to CSARDPRMGAGGPNEQFF.

This clonotype has at least ten counts. This rearrangement joins TRBV28 to TRBJ1-5, with D hard to call. The germline gives CDR1 MDHEN, CDR2 SYDVKM. Trimming left V 1 base short and J 0 bases short, with 10 bases between. This CDR3 comprises 16 residues. The CDR3 region has the DNA TGTGCCAGCAGTTTATCCCAGGCTTATAGCAATCAGCCCCAGCATTTT. It translates to CASSLSQAYSNQPQHF.

The chain employs TRBV10-3 and TRBJ2-3, with a weak D call TRBD1 (5 bases). The length of the CDR3 is 14 residues. Trimming cost V 6 bases and J 3 bases, with 13 bases left between them. Germline CDR1 is ENHRY and CDR2 is SYGVKD. The CDR3: CAIREGAKTDTQYF. In nucleotides, the CDR3 is TGTGCCATCAGGGAAGGGGCTAAGACAGATACGCAGTATTTT.

This clonotype was recorded a few times. This chain uses TRBV6-1 with TRBJ1-2; D ambiguous. In germline, CDR1 is MNHNS, CDR2 SASEGT. The V and J ends lost 3 bases and 9 bases respectively, with 14 bases between them. The CDR3 runs 13 residues. Here the CDR3 reads CASSDREVESYTF. CDR3 bases: TGTGCCAGCAGTGACCGGGAGGTGGAGAGCTACACCTTC.

There are a few counts of this clonotype. The chain combines TRBV7-2 with TRBJ2-2, with 13 bases fitting TRBD2. The CDR3 covers 19 residues. The V and J ends lost 2 bases and 5 bases, in that order; junction bases with no gene match: 11. Germline-derived CDR1 and CDR2 are SGHTA and FQGNSA. CDR3 nucleotides: TGTGCCAGCAGCTTACCCCAACCGGGACTAGCGGGAAGTACCGGGGAGCTGTTTTTT. Translation: CASSLPQPGLAGSTGELFF.

This clonotype was seen at least ten times. The V call is TRBV7-6, the J call TRBJ1-4, with D perhaps matching TRBD1 (5 bases). Germline V gene data show CDR1 as SGHVS and CDR2 as FNYEAQ. V dropped 2 bases and J dropped 6 bases, with 16 bases sitting between them. The CDR3 spans 16 residues. The CDR3: CASSLSPGTVDEKLFF. CDR3 nucleotide sequence: TGTGCCAGCAGCTTAAGCCCAGGGACTGTTGATGAAAAACTGTTTTTT. Variable domain in full (rest from reference TRBV7-6 and TRBJ1-4): GAGVSQSPRYKVTKRGQDVALRCDPISGHVSLYWYRQALGQGPEFLTYFNYEAQQDKSGLPNDRFSAERPEGSISTLTIQRTEQRDSAMYRCASSLSPGTVDEKLFFGSGTQLSVL.

This clonotype was recorded at least ten times. The chain combines TRBV7-3 with TRBJ2-7; D possibly corresponds to TRBD1 (7 bases). CDR1 and CDR2 (germline): SGHTA, FQGTGA. This CDR3 spans 15 amino acids. V lost 4 bases and J 2 bases, leaving 15 bases between the germline ends. The CDR3 region has the DNA TGTGCCAGCAGCTCCTCAGGGGGGTTGCCCTACGAGCAGTACTTC. Residues: CASSSSGGLPYEQYF.

This clonotype was seen more than once but under ten times. The chain is built from TRBV20-1 and TRBJ2-7; a possible D gene is TRBD1 (5 bases). Trimming pared 4 bases from V and 0 bases from J, leaving 22 bases between. Germline loops: CDR1 DFQATT, CDR2 SNEGSKA (reference sequence). The CDR3 extends over 17 amino acids. The CDR3 reads CSAKGPTVRRSSYEQYF. The CDR3 DNA follows: TGCAGTGCTAAGGGCCCGACAGTGCGGCGGAGCTCCTACGAGCAGTACTTC.

This clonotype was seen at least ten times. The J gene is TRBJ1-5, the V gene TRBV30; TRBD1 is a possible D gene (5 bases). CDR1 is GTSNPN, CDR2 SVGIG, per germline (reference sequence). The CDR3 totals 14 residues. V was clipped by 1 base and J by 4 bases, with 11 bases between them. The CDR3 DNA follows: TGTGCCTGGAGTGGGGGCAGGGTGAATCAGCCCCAGCATTTT. Amino acids: CAWSGGRVNQPQHF.

There are many counts of this clonotype. The rearrangement links TRBV7-8 to TRBJ2-5, with D perhaps matching TRBD1 or TRBD2 (6 bases each). The CDR3 is 15 amino acids. Germline CDR1 is SGHVS and CDR2 is FQNEAQ. V lost 5 bases and J 5 bases, leaving 18 bases between the germline ends. In DNA, the CDR3 is TGTGCCAGCAGCCTAAACGTGGGGGGCTCGGAGACCCAGTACTTC. It codes for CASSLNVGGSETQYF. The full variable domain, in which reference TRBV7-8 and TRBJ2-5 provide the parts outside the CDR3, is GAGVSQSPRYKVAKRGQDVALRCDPISGHVSLFWYQQALGQGPEFLTYFQNEAQLDKSGLPSDRFFAERPEGSVSTLKIQRTQQEDSAVYLCASSLNVGGSETQYFGPGTRLLVL.

This clonotype was seen many times. The junction departs from germline at one end; a sequencing error may be responsible. The CDR3 DNA follows: TGTGCCAGCAGCTTTAGCGGGAGCTCCTACAATGAGCAGTTCTTC. It specifies CASSFSGSSYNEQFF. J is TRBJ2-1 and V is TRBV5-1; 9 bases match TRBD2. Germline CDR1 SGHRS, CDR2 YFSETQ. The CDR3 is 15 amino acids.

V gene TRBV3-1 combines with J gene TRBJ1-6; possibly TRBD1 for D (5 bases). CDR3 length: 13 residues. V lost 8 bases, J lost 9 bases, and 14 bases lay in between. Germline V gene data show CDR1 as LGHDT and CDR2 as YNNKEL (reference sequence). The CDR3 protein is CASRWQRGSPLHF. The DNA for the CDR3 is TGTGCCAGCCGTTGGCAGAGGGGTTCACCCCTCCACTTT.

This clonotype was picked up a small number of times. The chain links TRBV7-2 to TRBJ2-5, with 7 positions matching TRBD2. Trimming removed 4 bases from V and 0 bases from J; junction bases left unmatched: 5. CDR1 and CDR2 (germline): SGHTA, FQGNSA. The CDR3 runs 15 residues. The CDR3, as DNA: TGTGCCAGCAGCTCTAGCGGAAAGTACCAAGAGACCCAGTACTTC. Translating gives CASSSSGKYQETQYF.

There are a few counts of this clonotype. The chain carries TRBV2 and TRBJ2-5; maybe TRBD1 (5 bases). Per germline, CDR1 SNHLY and CDR2 FYNNEI. The CDR3 length is 14 residues. Trimming removed 4 bases from V and 3 bases from J, with 12 bases in between. CDR3: CASSVGRPKETQYF. CDR3 sequence (DNA): TGTGCCAGCAGTGTGGGGCGACCCAAAGAGACCCAGTACTTC.

This chain joins TRBV25-1 and TRBJ2-1; 8 nucleotides agree with TRBD2. The trim removed 5 bases at V and 10 bases at J, leaving 13 bases unmatched. The CDR3 covers 15 residues. Germline V gene lookup returns CDR1 MGHDK and CDR2 SYGVNS. CDR3 in DNA: TGTGCCAGCAGTCGAACTAGCGGAGCTAGCGGGGAGCAGTTCTTC. It encodes CASSRTSGASGEQFF.

This clonotype showed up just a few times. The gene calls are TRBV11-2 and TRBJ2-1; D is ambiguous. Gene TRBJ2-5 matches the end of the DNA better, so the J call may be wrong. Germline lookup yields CDR1 SGHAT and CDR2 FQNNGV. This CDR3 has 14 residues. The chain's CDR3 is CASSSAGSAETQYF. DNA of the CDR3: TGTGCCAGCAGCTCCGCCGGATCGGCAGAGACCCAGTACTTC.

This clonotype was seen at least ten times. This chain uses TRBV11-2 with TRBJ2-2, with D unresolved. Deletions cut 5 bases from V and 7 bases from J, with 14 bases between. The CDR3 is made up of 14 amino acids. Germline assignment: CDR1 SGHAT and CDR2 FQNNGV. CDR3 sequence (DNA): TGTGCCAGCAGCCCTAGTCTGGCTGTCGGGGAGCTGTTTTTT. It encodes CASSPSLAVGELFF.